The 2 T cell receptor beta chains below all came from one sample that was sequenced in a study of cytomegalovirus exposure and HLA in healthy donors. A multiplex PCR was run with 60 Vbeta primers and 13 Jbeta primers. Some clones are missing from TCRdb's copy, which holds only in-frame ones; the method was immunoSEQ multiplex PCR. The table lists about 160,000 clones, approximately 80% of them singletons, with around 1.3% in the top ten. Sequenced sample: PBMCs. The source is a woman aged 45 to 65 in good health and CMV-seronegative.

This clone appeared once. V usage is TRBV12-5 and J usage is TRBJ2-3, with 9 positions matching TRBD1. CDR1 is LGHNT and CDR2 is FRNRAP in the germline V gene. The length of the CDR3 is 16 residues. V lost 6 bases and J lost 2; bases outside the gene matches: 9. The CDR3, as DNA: TGTGCTAGTGGGGGACAGGGCATTCAATACACAGATACGCAGTATTTT. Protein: CASGGQGIQYTDTQYF.

The CDR3 DNA is TGTGCCAGCAGCTTAGGCTCAGCGGGAAAGAGAGAGTTCTTC. It specifies CASSLGSAGKREFF. This chain connects TRBV11-2 to TRBJ2-1; 7 bases match TRBD2. V lost 1 base to trimming and J lost 14 bases; unmatched junction nucleotides: 11. From germline, CDR1 is SGHAT and CDR2 FQNNGV. This CDR3 comprises 14 residues.